This record concerns one TCR beta chain sequence. Its antigen is still unknown. This sample was taken from a study of cytomegalovirus exposure and HLA in healthy donors. Regarding the study as a whole: The dataset shows that most TCR sequences were rare, while some public TCRs occurred in many donors. Relative to equally common others, HLA-associated TCR beta chains showed greater clonal expansion in a later analysis.

J was trimmed by 2 bases and V by 5 bases; bases with no gene match: 3. CDR1 LGHNA and CDR2 YNFKEQ come from the germline V gene. The CDR3 contains 15 residues. PCR involved 60 Vbeta and 13 Jbeta primers. Generated by immunoSEQ multiplex PCR, the TCRdb table keeps only in-frame clones and is missing some. The top ten clones hold approximately 3% of a sample with 130,000 to 150,000 clones, roughly 85% of them seen once. Source material: PBMCs. The source of this sequence is a male donor in good health and CMV-seronegative. The chain carries TRBV4-2 and TRBJ2-5; 12 bases agree with TRBD2. The CDR3 spells CASSDGTSGQETQYF. In DNA form, the CDR3 reads TGTGCCAGCAGCGACGGGACTAGCGGGCAAGAGACCCAGTACTTC.